The clone carrying this T cell receptor beta chain was observed at least ten times. Its antigen is unknown. Researchers amplified the TCR beta CDR3 regions from RNA transcripts. The HTBI set primed first-round TCR CDR3 RT-PCR. TCRdb re-derived calls from the multiplex PCR reads in MiXCR, one entry per CDR3 protein. The data hold under 700,000 distinct CDR3 sequences, with 40% to 55% observed a single time. The sample comes from a study of T cells in Graves' hyperthyroidism and ophthalmopathy. Study-wide results and limits: For ophthalmopathy, model prediction preceded onset by a median 6.5 months. Blood also contained most expanded thyroid clonotypes above 0.001.

These patients, aged 18 to 65, had recently diagnosed hyperthyroidism lasting under 2 months. Patients with uncontrolled infections, other autoimmune diseases, pregnancy or lactation were excluded. Germline V gene sequence: CDR1 MGHDK, CDR2 SYGVNS. The CDR3 is 17 residues long. Trimming cost V 3 bases and J 0 bases, with 15 bases left between them. This chain connects TRBV25-1 to TRBJ1-5; D ambiguous. The sample comprised peripheral blood or thyroid tissue (not recorded which). This TCR was sampled from a woman between 18 and 30 years old with Graves' hyperthyroidism. CDR3 region: CASSDSRVPHSNQPQHF. For the CDR3, the DNA is TGTGCCAGCAGTGATTCGAGGGTCCCCCATAGCAATCAGCCCCAGCATTTT.